Presented here are 13 T cell receptor beta chains from one specimen sequenced in a study of CD8+ T cells in alopecia areata. In each case, RNA was isolated and then reverse transcribed into cDNA as the sequencing template. Produced via immunoSEQ multiplex PCR; TCRdb's table is partial and in-frame only. The sample records fewer than 100,000 clones, 35% to 50% being singletons. The sample comprised CD4+ T cells sorted from blood. The receptors come from a human donor with alopecia areata.

V gene TRBV29-1 combines with J gene TRBJ2-5; D gene ambiguous. Germline CDR1 is SQVTM and CDR2 is ANQGSEA. Between the trimmed V and J ends, which lost 4 bases and 4 bases, there was a span of 7 bases. The CDR3 is made up of 11 amino acids. The CDR3: CSVGLGETQYF. The CDR3 DNA reads TGCAGCGTTGGGCTCGGAGAGACCCAGTACTTC.

The rearrangement uses TRBV5-4 and TRBJ1-2, with D uncertain. CDR1 is SGHNT and CDR2 is YYREEE in the germline V gene (reference sequence). V gave up 4 bases and J gave up 8 bases, with 12 bases separating them. The CDR3 spans 12 residues. The CDR3 region is CASSQSQTGYTF. CDR3 nucleotides: TGTGCCAGCAGCCAGAGCCAGACGGGCTACACCTTC.

J is TRBJ2-2 and V is TRBV30; 7 positions match TRBD1. Germline V gives CDR1 GTSNPN, CDR2 SVGIG (reference sequence). This CDR3 has 13 residues. Trimming cost V 3 bases and J 6 bases; bases outside gene matches: 4. CDR3 protein: CAWSPTGAGELFF. The CDR3 DNA sequence: TGTGCCTGGAGCCCTACAGGGGCCGGGGAGCTGTTTTTT.

This clone was detected only a few times. The CDR3 DNA sequence: TGTGCCAGCAGCTTGGCTCCGACGGACAGTACGCAGTATTTT. Translating it yields CASSLAPTDSTQYF. The chain employs TRBV5-6 and TRBJ2-3; a possible D gene is TRBD1 (6 bases). Germline-derived CDR1 and CDR2 are SGHDT and YYEEEE. This CDR3 region has 14 residues. Trimming pared 0 bases from V and 8 bases from J, leaving 13 bases between.

The chain has TRBV6-5 and TRBJ2-1; no definite D call. Germline V CDR1 and CDR2: MNHEY, SVGAGI. The V end was cut by 2 bases, the J end by 0 bases, with 5 bases between. The CDR3 totals 14 residues. CDR3 in DNA: TGTGCCAGCAGTTACGACGCCTCCTACAATGAGCAGTTCTTC. This translates into CASSYDASYNEQFF.

In this sample, this clone turned up a few times. The CDR3 nucleotides are TGTGCCAGCAGTTCCCGAGAGCAGTACTTC. Protein product: CASSSREQYF. This rearrangement joins TRBV27 to TRBJ2-7, with D uncertain. The germline V gene has CDR1 MNHEY and CDR2 SMNVEV (reference sequence). CDR3 length: 10 residues. V lost 4 bases and J 7 bases, leaving 5 bases between the germline ends.

The chain couples TRBV6-1 to TRBJ1-6; weak D call: TRBD1 (5 bases). The germline V and J ends were trimmed by 2 bases and 8 bases, with 7 bases remaining between them. Germline CDR1 MNHNS, CDR2 SASEGT. The CDR3 consists of 13 residues. The CDR3 here is CASSESQDSPLHF. CDR3 coding DNA: TGTGCCAGCAGTGAATCACAGGATTCACCCCTCCACTTT.

The chain carries TRBV30 and TRBJ1-1, with TRBD1 matching 9 bases. V dropped 8 bases and J dropped 5; count of bases not matched to a gene: 6. The CDR3 covers 12 residues. Germline lookup yields CDR1 GTSNPN and CDR2 SVGIG (reference sequence). The CDR3 region has the DNA TGTGCCGGGGGACAGGGATGGACTGAAGCTTTCTTT. Translating gives CAGGQGWTEAFF.

The rearrangement links TRBV25-1 to TRBJ2-6; D is uncertain. The V and J ends lost 4 bases and 2 bases respectively, with 6 bases between them. The CDR3 is 14 amino acids. The germline gives CDR1 MGHDK, CDR2 SYGVNS. The CDR3 sequence: CASSARAGANVLTF. In DNA form, the CDR3 reads TGTGCCAGCAGTGCCCGAGCTGGGGCCAACGTCCTGACTTTC.

The chain couples TRBV7-9 to TRBJ2-6; D gene unclear. Trimming stripped 1 base from V and 0 bases from J, with 7 bases between. Germline V gives CDR1 SEHNR, CDR2 FQNEAQ (reference sequence). This CDR3 has 16 residues. CDR3 loop: CASSLDWSSGANVLTF. CDR3 nucleotide sequence: TGTGCCAGCAGCTTAGATTGGAGCTCTGGGGCCAACGTCCTGACTTTC.

A few counts support this clone. The chain joins TRBV29-1 to TRBJ2-6; weak D call: TRBD1 (6 bases). This CDR3 has 13 residues. V was cut by 7 bases and J by 0 bases, with 7 bases left in between. The V gene's germline CDR1 is SQVTM and CDR2 ANQGSEA. The CDR3 DNA sequence: TGCAGCGCAGGGGCCTCTGGGGCCAACGTCCTGACTTTC. The encoded protein is CSAGASGANVLTF.

This chain links TRBV29-1 with TRBJ2-3; 9 bases line up with TRBD2. This CDR3 has 13 residues. The germline CDR1 and CDR2 sequences are SQVTM and ANQGSEA. V gave up 1 base and J gave up 6 bases; unmatched junction bases: 2. CDR3 sequence (DNA): TGCAGCGTTGAAGGGCGGGAGGGGGATACGCAGTATTTT. This translates into CSVEGREGDTQYF.

The genes are TRBV19 and TRBJ2-7; 9 bases are a match to TRBD1. The junction had 1 base not matched to a gene; V was cut back by 2 bases and J by 2 bases. The CDR3 loop spans 14 amino acids. Germline values: CDR1 LNHDA, CDR2 SQIVND (reference sequence). DNA of the CDR3: TGTGCCAGTAGTATACGACAGGGGGCCTACGAGCAGTACTTC. Its translation is CASSIRQGAYEQYF.